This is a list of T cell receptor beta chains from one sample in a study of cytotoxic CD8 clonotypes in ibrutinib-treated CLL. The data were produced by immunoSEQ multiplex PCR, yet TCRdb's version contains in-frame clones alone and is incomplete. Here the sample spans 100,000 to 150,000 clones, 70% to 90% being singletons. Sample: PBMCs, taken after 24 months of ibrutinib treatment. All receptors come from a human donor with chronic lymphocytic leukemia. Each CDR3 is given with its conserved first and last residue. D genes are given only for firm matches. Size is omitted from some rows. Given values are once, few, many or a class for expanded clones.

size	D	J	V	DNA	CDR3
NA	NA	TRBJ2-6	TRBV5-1	TGCGCCAGCAGCTTGGTGGCCGGGACTCGCTCTGGGGCCAACGTCCTGACTTTC	CASSLVAGTRSGANVLTF
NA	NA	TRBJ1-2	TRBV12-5	TGTGCTAGTGGTTTAGAGGACTATGGCTACACCTTC	CASGLEDYGYTF
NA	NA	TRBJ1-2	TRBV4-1	TGCGCCAGCAGCCGCTTGACGAGTAACTATGGCTACACCTTC	CASSRLTSNYGYTF
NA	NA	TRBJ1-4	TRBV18	TGTGCCAGCTCACCGATTGCAACTAATGAAAAACTGTTTTTT	CASSPIATNEKLFF
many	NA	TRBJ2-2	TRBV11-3	TGTGCCAGCAGTTTTGCGAACACCGGGGAGCTGTTTTTT	CASSFANTGELFF
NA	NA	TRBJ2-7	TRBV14	TGTGCCAGCAGCCCGTTAGGGGCCTCCTACGAGCAGTACTTC	CASSPLGASYEQYF
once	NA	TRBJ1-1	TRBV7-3	TGTGCCAGCAGCCCGAGGGGCGACAGGTGGGACACTGAAGCTTTCTTT	CASSPRGDRWDTEAFF
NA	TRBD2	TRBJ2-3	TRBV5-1	TGCGCCAGCCAAGCGGGGGGGCCGGGCACAGATACGCAGTATTTT	CASQAGGPGTDTQYF
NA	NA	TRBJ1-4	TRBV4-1	TGCGCCAGCAGCCTCATATTCACCAGGGTTGATGAAAAACTGTTTTTT	CASSLIFTRVDEKLFF
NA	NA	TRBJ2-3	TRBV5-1	TGCGCCAGCAGCTTCGAAAGCCCTTCTAGCACAGATACGCAGTATTTT	CASSFESPSSTDTQYF
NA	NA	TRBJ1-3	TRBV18	TGTGCCAGCTCACCCCAACGTGCACATGGAAACACCATATATTTT	CASSPQRAHGNTIYF
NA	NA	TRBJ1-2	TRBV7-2	TGTGCCAGCAGCTTAGGAGCGGGGGGGCTGGTTGACTATGGCTACACCTTC	CASSLGAGGLVDYGYTF
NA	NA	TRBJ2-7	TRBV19	TGTGCCAGTAGTATAGATTGGAGGGACGAGCAGTACTTC	CASSIDWRDEQYF
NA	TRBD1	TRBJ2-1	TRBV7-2	TGTGCCAGCAGCCACCAGACAGGGGGCCGAGAGCAGTTCTTC	CASSHQTGGREQFF
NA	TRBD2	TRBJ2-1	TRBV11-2	TGTGCCAGCAGCCACCCCGCGGGGGGTACTACCTACAATGAGCAGTTCTTC	CASSHPAGGTTYNEQFF
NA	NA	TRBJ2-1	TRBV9	TGTGCCAGCAGCGTAGAAGTGGGTTCCTACAATGAGCAGTTCTTC	CASSVEVGSYNEQFF
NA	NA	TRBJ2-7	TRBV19	TGTGCCAGTAGTATAACCCACCGGGGGCCTTCCGAGCAGTACTTC	CASSITHRGPSEQYF
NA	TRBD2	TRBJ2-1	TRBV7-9	TGTGCCAGCAGCCCCCAAGGCGGGGGGTGGAATGAGCAGTTCTTC	CASSPQGGGWNEQFF
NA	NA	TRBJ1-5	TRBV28	TGTGCCAGCAGTTCTGGGAGTGGAGCGCCGAATCAGCCCCAGCATTTT	CASSSGSGAPNQPQHF
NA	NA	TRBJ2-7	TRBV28	TGTGCCAGCAGTTCCGCGGGAACAGGGAGCTCCTACGAGCAGTACTTC	CASSSAGTGSSYEQYF
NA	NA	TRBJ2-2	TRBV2	TGTGCCAGCAGAGCGGACAGACTCACCGGGGAGCTGTTTTTT	CASRADRLTGELFF
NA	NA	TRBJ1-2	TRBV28	TGTGCCAGCAGTTCGGTCTATGGCTACACCTTC	CASSSVYGYTF
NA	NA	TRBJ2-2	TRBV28	TGTGCCAGCAGCAATACAGGGTTTACCGGGGAGCTGTTTTTT	CASSNTGFTGELFF
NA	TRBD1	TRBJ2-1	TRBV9	TGTGCCAGCAGCGTAGTAGGGACAGGGGGGACTAATGGTGAGCAGTTCTTC	CASSVVGTGGTNGEQFF
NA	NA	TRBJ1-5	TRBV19	TGTGCCAGTCGGGACCCCCCTCTTCAACCCCAGCATTTT	CASRDPPLQPQHF
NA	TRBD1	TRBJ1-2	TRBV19	TGTGCCAGTAGTAGTAGGGACAGGAACAACTATGGCTACACCTTC	CASSSRDRNNYGYTF
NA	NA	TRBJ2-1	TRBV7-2	TGTGCCAGCAGCTTACTCCGGGAGCAGCAGTTCTTC	CASSLLREQQFF
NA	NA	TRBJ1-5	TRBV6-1	TGTGCCAGCAGTGAGATGTCGGATTCAACCTTGGGTCAGCCCCAGCATTTT	CASSEMSDSTLGQPQHF
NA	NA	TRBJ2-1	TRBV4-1	TGCGCCAGCAGCCCCCGGACCGTAATACAATACAATGAGCAGTTCTTC	CASSPRTVIQYNEQFF
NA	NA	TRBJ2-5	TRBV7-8	TGTGCCAGCAGCTTAGGTCTCGAGCGCCAAGAGACCCAGTACTTC	CASSLGLERQETQYF
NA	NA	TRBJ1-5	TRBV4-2	TGTGCCAGCAGCCAAGGCACGAAGGGTGGCAATCAGCCCCAGCATTTT	CASSQGTKGGNQPQHF
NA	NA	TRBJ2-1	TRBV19	TGTGCCAGTAGTACCACTAGTGATTTACGCCATGAGCAGTTCTTC	CASSTTSDLRHEQFF
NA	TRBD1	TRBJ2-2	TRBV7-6	TGTGCCAGCAGCTTAGGACAGGGGGCGAACACCGGGGAGCTGTTTTTT	CASSLGQGANTGELFF
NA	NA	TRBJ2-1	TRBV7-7	TGTGCTAGCAGCTTAAGCCGCGTCTACAATGAGCAGTTCTTC	CASSLSRVYNEQFF
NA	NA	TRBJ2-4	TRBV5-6	TGTGCCAGCAGCTTTGGGGGGCCCCAAAACATTCAGTACTTC	CASSFGGPQNIQYF
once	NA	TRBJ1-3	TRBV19	TGTGCCAGTAGTACCTCTGGAAACACCATATATTTT	CASSTSGNTIYF
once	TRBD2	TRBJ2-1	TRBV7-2	TGTGCCAGCAGCTTAACGGCTAGCGGGGCCTACAATGAGCAGTTCTTC	CASSLTASGAYNEQFF
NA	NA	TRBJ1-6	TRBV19	TGTGCCACCCAAGGTGGGGGTACCTATAATTCACCCCTCCACTTT	CATQGGGTYNSPLHF
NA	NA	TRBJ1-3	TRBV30	TGTGCCTGGACCCGGGACTCTTCCTCTGGAAACACCATATATTTT	CAWTRDSSSGNTIYF
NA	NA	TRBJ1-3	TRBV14	TGTGCCAGCAGCCAAGGCAGAAAATACTCTGGAAACACCATATATTTT	CASSQGRKYSGNTIYF
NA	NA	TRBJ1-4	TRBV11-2	TGTGCCAGCAGCCCTGGGAGGGGACAAACTAATGAAAAACTGTTTTTT	CASSPGRGQTNEKLFF
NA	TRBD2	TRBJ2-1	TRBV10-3	TGTGCCATCAGGCCCGGACTAGCGGGGGGTGTAAATGAGCAGTTCTTC	CAIRPGLAGGVNEQFF
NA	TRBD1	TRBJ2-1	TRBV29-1	TGCAGCGTTCCGACCGGGACAGGGCCCTCCGATGAGCAGTTCTTC	CSVPTGTGPSDEQFF
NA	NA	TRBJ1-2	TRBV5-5	TGTGCCAGCAGGTTAGGCGGGGGGGCCGGGGCTTTCGGCTACACCTTC	CASRLGGGAGAFGYTF
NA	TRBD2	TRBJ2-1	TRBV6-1	TGTGCCAGCAGTGGGTATGGACCCGGGGGGAATGAGCAGTTCTTC	CASSGYGPGGNEQFF
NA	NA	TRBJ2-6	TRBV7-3	TGTGCCAGCAGCTTAAAAAGGGGGGGCCCCCTCTCTGGGGCCAACGTCCTGACTTTC	CASSLKRGGPLSGANVLTF
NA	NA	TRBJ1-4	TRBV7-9	TGTGCCAGCAGCTTCTTAAATGAAAAACTGTTTTTT	CASSFLNEKLFF
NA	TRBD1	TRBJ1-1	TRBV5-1	TGCGCCAGCAGCGTGGCCCCTGGGACAGGGGTGGAAAACACTGAAGCTTTCTTT	CASSVAPGTGVENTEAFF
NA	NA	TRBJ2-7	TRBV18	TGTGCCAGCTCACCATCCCAACAGGGACACGAGCAGTACTTC	CASSPSQQGHEQYF
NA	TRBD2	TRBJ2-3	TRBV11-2	TGTGCCAGCAGCTTCAGGACTAGCGGGGTGAGCACAGATACGCAGTATTTT	CASSFRTSGVSTDTQYF
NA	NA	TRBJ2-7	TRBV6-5	TGTGCCAGCAGTTACGGGGAGGGACAGATCTACGAGCAGTACTTC	CASSYGEGQIYEQYF
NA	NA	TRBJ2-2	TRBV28	TGTGCCAGCTCAGTGCAGAACACCGGGGAGCTGTTTTTT	CASSVQNTGELFF
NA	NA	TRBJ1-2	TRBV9	TGTGCCAGCAGCCCCGGGACATTGGGATCCTATGGCTACACCTTC	CASSPGTLGSYGYTF